The 3 T cell receptor beta chains listed next were all sequenced from one sample in a study of T cell clonotyping in hematopoietic cell transplantation. TCRdb's copy holds only in-frame clones and misses some; the assay was immunoSEQ multiplex PCR. The profile shows about 29,000 clones, 70% to 80% of them singletons. Time point noted: recipient sample about 28 days before transplant, after cytoreduction. Sequencing used peripheral blood mononuclear cells, obtained before stem cell transplant. These receptors were collected from a woman aged 25 to 39 with chronic myeloid leukemia. Some clones in this sample may be carry-over from other donors' samples.

The chain has TRBV6-6 and TRBJ2-5, with D possibly being TRBD1 (5 bases). Germline assignment: CDR1 MNHNY and CDR2 SVGAGI (reference sequence). The CDR3 spans 16 residues. Trimming removed 2 bases from V and 1 base from J, with 14 bases in between. The CDR3 DNA reads TGTGCCAGCAGTTACGTCACAGGCCGCCCCCAAGAGACCCAGTACTTC. The encoded protein is CASSYVTGRPQETQYF.

The chain recombines TRBV7-2 with TRBJ2-7; 7 bases line up with TRBD1. J gave up 4 bases and V 5 bases, and 8 bases lay outside the gene matches. The CDR3 consists of 14 residues. Germline V gene lookup returns CDR1 SGHTA and CDR2 FQGNSA. CDR3 in amino acids: CASSPDRAGYEQYF. For the CDR3, the DNA is TGTGCCAGCAGCCCCGACAGGGCTGGTTACGAGCAGTACTTC. The whole variable domain, remainder taken from reference TRBV7-2 and TRBJ2-7, is GAGVSQSPSNKVTEKGKDVELRCDPISGHTALYWYRQSLGQGLEFLIYFQGNSAPDKSGLPSDRFSAERTGGSVSTLTIQRTQQEDSAVYLCASSPDRAGYEQYFGPGTRLTVT.

This sequence joins TRBV5-1 and TRBJ1-3; the D gene is possibly TRBD1 (6 bases). CDR3 length: 15 amino acids. Germline values: CDR1 SGHRS, CDR2 YFSETQ. Trimming removed 4 bases from V and 0 bases from J, with 11 bases in between. The CDR3 DNA reads TGCGCCAGCAGCCCAACAGGGCCCTCTGGAAACACCATATATTTT. This gives the protein CASSPTGPSGNTIYF.